The 7 T cell receptor beta chains below come from one sample, sequenced in a study of blood T cell repertoires in COVID-19. The repertoire was sequenced with immunoSEQ multiplex PCR; TCRdb's copy has only in-frame clones and lacks some. The data show over 200,000 clones, with 80% to 85% seen just once and about 5% held by the top ten. Material: peripheral blood. The receptors stem from a human donor in a cohort sampled during active COVID-19.

The V gene is TRBV19, the J gene TRBJ2-6; 7 nucleotides match TRBD2. J was trimmed by 4 bases and V by 5 bases; bases with no gene match: 8. Germline loops: CDR1 LNHDA, CDR2 SQIVND (reference sequence). The CDR3 contains 16 residues. The CDR3 spells CASSPRGVAGANVLTF. Here the CDR3 DNA reads TGTGCCAGTAGTCCCCGGGGGGTGGCAGGGGCCAACGTCCTGACTTTC.

This sequence joins TRBV21-1 and TRBJ2-7; TRBD2, the table's D call, was not compared with the DNA. TRBV21-1 corresponds to a pseudogene. The CDR3 loop spans 15 amino acids. Here the CDR3 DNA reads TGTGCCAGCAGCAATCCGAGGGACTTCACCTACGAGCAGTACTTC. The encoded protein is CASSNPRDFTYEQYF.

The rearrangement uses TRBV11-1 and TRBJ1-1; 9 bases agree with TRBD1. J gave up 4 bases and V 6 bases, and 6 bases lay outside the gene matches. The CDR3 has 14 residues. Germline CDR1 is SGHAT and CDR2 is FQDESV (reference sequence). The CDR3 region is CASSHGGQGTEAFF. CDR3 in DNA: TGTGCCAGCAGTCATGGGGGACAGGGCACTGAAGCTTTCTTT.

The V call is TRBV30, the J call TRBJ2-7; D is uncertain. Trimming cost V 3 bases and J 3 bases, with 6 bases left between them. CDR1 is GTSNPN and CDR2 is SVGIG in the germline V gene (reference sequence). The CDR3 spans 11 residues. The CDR3 nucleotides read TGTGCCTGGAGCCAGAACTACGAGCAGTACTTC. The encoded protein is CAWSQNYEQYF.

The chain combines TRBV11-2 with TRBJ2-1; D perhaps matches TRBD2 (6 bases). The CDR3 covers 15 residues. Per the germline V gene, CDR1 is SGHAT and CDR2 is FQNNGV. Trimming removed 3 bases at V and 2 bases at J, with 11 bases between. CDR3: CASSFPGGTYNEQFF. CDR3 sequence (DNA): TGTGCCAGCAGCTTCCCTGGGGGGACCTACAATGAGCAGTTCTTC.

V and J are TRBV7-2 and TRBJ2-3; TRBD1 aligns across 7 bases. Germline loops: CDR1 SGHTA, CDR2 FQGNSA. V was pared by 5 bases and J by 5 bases, with 13 bases of the junction left unmatched. This CDR3 is 16 amino acids long. The CDR3 coding sequence is TGTGCCAGCAGCCCTCGGTTAGGGGGCCGGAGAGATACGCAGTATTTT. This sequence encodes CASSPRLGGRRDTQYF.

The rearrangement uses TRBV7-2 and TRBJ2-3; the match to TRBD2 covers 7 bases. The CDR3 loop spans 15 amino acids. Germline lookup yields CDR1 SGHTA and CDR2 FQGNSA. After removal of 1 base from V and 6 bases from J, the junction contained 7 bases not matched to a gene. The CDR3 nucleotides are TGTGCCAGCAGCTTAGGGGTAGCGGGTAGGGATACGCAGTATTTT. This encodes CASSLGVAGRDTQYF.